This is a list of T cell receptor beta chains from one sample in a study of T cell responses to AZD1222 COVID-19 vaccine. The repertoire was sequenced with immunoSEQ multiplex PCR; TCRdb's copy has only in-frame clones and lacks some. The table has some 120,000 clones, roughly 86% seen once. Source: peripheral blood, taken on day 0 of AZD1222 vaccination. The receptor source for this set is an adult in good health. CDR3s include the opening cysteine and the closing phenylalanine or tryptophan.

J	V	CDR3
TRBJ1-1	TRBV18	CASSTFSGQGGMNTEAFF
TRBJ1-1	TRBV4-2	CASSPRTGLNTEAFF
TRBJ2-3	TRBV2	CASSELAGGADTQYF
TRBJ2-3	TRBV11-3	CASSLEGSRGTDTQYF
TRBJ2-7	TRBV24-1	CATSDFETDEQYF
TRBJ1-1	TRBV27	CASSPLPPGTDNTEAFF
TRBJ1-5	TRBV12-3/TRBV12-4	CASSLNEHQPQHF
TRBJ1-2	TRBV19	CASTQKAGLYGYTF
TRBJ2-5	TRBV7-9	CASSLALGPQETQYF
TRBJ1-2	TRBV19	CATRQGATGYTF
TRBJ2-1	TRBV5-1	CASSLGGTGDPEQFF
TRBJ2-1	TRBV12-3/TRBV12-4	CASSLNRWNEQFF
TRBJ2-1	TRBV6-2/TRBV6-3	CASSYSMEREVYNEQFF
TRBJ1-5	TRBV4-2	CASSQDRQNNQPQHF
TRBJ2-1	TRBV7-7	CASSLGPTGVDEQFF
TRBJ2-5	TRBV7-2	CASSWGIQETQYF
TRBJ2-3	TRBV7-3	CASSSRAGTDTQYF
TRBJ2-5	TRBV29-1	CSVEGYQETQYF
TRBJ1-1	TRBV6-5	CASSRTRDRATEAFF
TRBJ1-2	TRBV10-3	CAISYTGQGTYGYTF
TRBJ1-2	TRBV10-3	CAIKGDRGALYGYTF
TRBJ1-1	TRBV28	CASKFDLRGLDTEAFF
TRBJ1-2	TRBV2	CASSEAGWDRGRNGYTF
TRBJ2-5	TRBV5-1	CASSLSGIGETQYF
TRBJ1-4	TRBV9	CASSPGTLSSNEKLFF
TRBJ1-2	TRBV5-1	CASSLGRNGYTF
TRBJ1-2	TRBV2	CASRTTGGLDGYTF
TRBJ1-2	TRBV7-9	CASSFTHGYTF